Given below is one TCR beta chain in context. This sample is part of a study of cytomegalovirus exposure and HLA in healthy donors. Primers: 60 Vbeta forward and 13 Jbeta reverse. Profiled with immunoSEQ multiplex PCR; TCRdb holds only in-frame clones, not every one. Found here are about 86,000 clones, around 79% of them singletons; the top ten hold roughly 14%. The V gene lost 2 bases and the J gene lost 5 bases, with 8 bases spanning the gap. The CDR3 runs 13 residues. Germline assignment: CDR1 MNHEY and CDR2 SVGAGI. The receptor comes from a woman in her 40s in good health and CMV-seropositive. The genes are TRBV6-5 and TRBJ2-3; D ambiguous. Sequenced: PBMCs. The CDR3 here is CASSYDSRDTQYF. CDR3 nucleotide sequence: TGTGCCAGCAGTTACGATTCTAGAGATACGCAGTATTTT.